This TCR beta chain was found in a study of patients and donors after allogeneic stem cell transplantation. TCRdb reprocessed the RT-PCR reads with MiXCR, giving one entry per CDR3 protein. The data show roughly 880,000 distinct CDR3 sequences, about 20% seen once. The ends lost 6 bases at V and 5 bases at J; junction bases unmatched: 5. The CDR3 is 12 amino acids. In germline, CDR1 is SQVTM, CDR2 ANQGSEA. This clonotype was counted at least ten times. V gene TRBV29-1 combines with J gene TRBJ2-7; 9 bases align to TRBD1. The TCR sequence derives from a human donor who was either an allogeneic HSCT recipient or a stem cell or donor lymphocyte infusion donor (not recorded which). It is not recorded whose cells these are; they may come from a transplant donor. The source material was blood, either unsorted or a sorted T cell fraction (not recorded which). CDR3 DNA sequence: TGCAGCGTCCGGACAGGGGTTAACGAGCAGTACTTC. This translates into CSVRTGVNEQYF.